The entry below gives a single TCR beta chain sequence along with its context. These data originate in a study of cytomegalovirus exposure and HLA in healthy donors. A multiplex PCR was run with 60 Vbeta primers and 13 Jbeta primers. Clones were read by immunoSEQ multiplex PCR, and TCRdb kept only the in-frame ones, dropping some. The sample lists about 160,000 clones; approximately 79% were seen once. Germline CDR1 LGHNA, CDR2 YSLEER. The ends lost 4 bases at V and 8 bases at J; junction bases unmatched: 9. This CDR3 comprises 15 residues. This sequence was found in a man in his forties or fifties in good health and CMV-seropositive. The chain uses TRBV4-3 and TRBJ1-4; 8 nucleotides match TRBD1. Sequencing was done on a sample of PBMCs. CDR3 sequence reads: CASSPATGGGEKLFF. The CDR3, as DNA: TGCGCCAGCAGCCCCGCCACAGGGGGAGGCGAAAAACTGTTTTTT.